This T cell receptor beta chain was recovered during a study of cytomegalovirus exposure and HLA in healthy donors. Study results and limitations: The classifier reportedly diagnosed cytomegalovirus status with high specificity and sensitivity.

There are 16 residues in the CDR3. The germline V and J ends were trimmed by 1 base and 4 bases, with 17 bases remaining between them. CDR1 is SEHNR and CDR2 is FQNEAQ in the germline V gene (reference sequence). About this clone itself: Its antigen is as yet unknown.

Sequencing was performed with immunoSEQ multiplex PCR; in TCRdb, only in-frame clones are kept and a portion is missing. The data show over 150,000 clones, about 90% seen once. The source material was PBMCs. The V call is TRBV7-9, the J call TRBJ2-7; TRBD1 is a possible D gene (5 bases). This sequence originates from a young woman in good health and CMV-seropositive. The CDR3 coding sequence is TGTGCCAGCAGCTTAGTAATCGGACGGACAAGGTACGAGCAGTACTTC. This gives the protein CASSLVIGRTRYEQYF.